This T cell receptor (beta chain) was retrieved from a study of cytomegalovirus exposure and HLA in healthy donors. This clone has a handful of counts. Antigen specificity is unknown. Broader study findings: Listed as cytomegalovirus-associated were more than 150 TCR beta chains. By a later analysis, the bulk of CMV-associated TCR beta chains appeared HLA-restricted.

PCR involved 60 Vbeta and 13 Jbeta primers. As processed by the authors: An analysis performed later counted around 86 million unique TCR beta chains (roughly 9.9 million of them shared). The assay was immunoSEQ multiplex PCR, and TCRdb's table has in-frame clones only and misses some. That table is the source of V, J and clone size, and D and trimming were worked out from the DNA. The sample records about 130,000 clones, roughly 17% being singletons. The sequencing input was PBMCs. The sequence was collected from a female donor in good health and CMV-seropositive.

In DNA, the CDR3 is TGTGCCAGCAGCTCCGGACAGGGGGCGAGGGAGACCCAGTACTTC. Translated, it gives CASSSGQGARETQYF. The J gene is TRBJ2-5, the V gene TRBV5-6; TRBD1 matches at 11 bases. With V trimmed by 3 bases and J by 5 bases, 6 bases remained unmatched. This CDR3 contains 15 residues. Germline CDR1 reads SGHDT; CDR2 reads YYEEEE.